This passage covers 29 T cell receptor beta chains from one sample sequenced in a study of T-cell reconstitution after alpha-beta-depleted transplantation in children. Unique molecular identifiers were used in preparing the TCRbeta library. TCRdb analysed the PCR reads with MiXCR anew, one entry per CDR3 protein. The table has roughly 250,000 distinct CDR3 sequences, less than 9% seen once; the top ten hold just under 6.5%. This material consisted of PBMCs, mostly from graft donor cells, taken 180 days after TCRalphabeta/CD19-depleted stem cell transplant. These receptors all stem from a male patient younger than 18 who had a stem cell transplant for acute lymphoblastic leukemia, so the T cells may come from the graft donor.

This clonotype was picked up many times. The chain links TRBV7-6 to TRBJ2-7, with 7 bases lining up with TRBD2. CDR3 length equals 16 residues. V dropped 4 bases and J dropped 3; count of bases not matched to a gene: 12. Looked up from germline, CDR1 is SGHVS and CDR2 is FNYEAQ. CDR3 sequence reads: CASSSRVAGGYYEQYF. In DNA form, the CDR3 reads TGTGCCAGCAGCTCCCGGGTAGCGGGCGGCTACTACGAGCAGTACTTC.

The V call is TRBV11-1, the J call TRBJ2-5; 12 bases align to TRBD2. Germline loops: CDR1 SGHAT, CDR2 FQDESV (reference sequence). The CDR3 has 15 amino acids. The trim removed 5 bases at V and 7 bases at J, leaving 8 bases unmatched. CDR3 DNA sequence: TGTGCCAGCAGCCTCAGACTAGCGGGGGCAGGGACCCAGTACTTC. This sequence encodes CASSLRLAGAGTQYF.

A word on this clonotype: Since a much larger clone is just one base distant, this may be a read error. The V and J genes are TRBV14 and TRBJ2-7, with TRBD1 as a possible D gene (5 bases). This CDR3 has 16 residues. Germline V gene sequence: CDR1 SGHDN, CDR2 FVKESK. V was clipped by 0 bases and J by 1 base, with 13 bases between them. CDR3 residues: CASSQDAQVPSYEQYF. CDR3 coding DNA: TGTGCCAGCAGCCAAGATGCACAGGTACCGTCCTACGAGCAGTACTTC. Full variable domain (remainder filled in from reference TRBV14 and TRBJ2-7): EAGVTQFPSHSVIEKGQTVTLRCDPISGHDNLYWYRRVMGKEIKFLLHFVKESKQDESGMPNNRFLAERTGGTYSTLKVQPAELEDSGVYFCASSQDAQVPSYEQYFGPGTRLTVT.

This clonotype was seen at least ten times. The J gene is TRBJ1-4, the V gene TRBV4-1; tentative D call: TRBD1 (5 bases). The V and J ends lost 2 bases and 3 bases respectively, with 16 bases between them. CDR1 and CDR2 (germline): MGHRA, YSYEKL. The CDR3 spans 17 residues. The CDR3 region has the DNA TGCGCCAGCAGCCAACCTTTCGGAGGGGTGGCTAATGAAAAACTGTTTTTT. This sequence encodes CASSQPFGGVANEKLFF.

Many counts were recorded for this clonotype. J is TRBJ2-5 and V is TRBV2; 8 bases are a match to TRBD1. Unmatched junction bases numbered 2, after V lost 3 bases and J lost 2 bases. The germline V gene has CDR1 SNHLY and CDR2 FYNNEI. The CDR3 has 14 amino acids. The chain's CDR3 is CASSERTGQETQYF. CDR3 DNA: TGTGCCAGCAGTGAGAGGACAGGGCAAGAGACCCAGTACTTC.

As concerns this clonotype: This sequence may be a read error, since a much larger clone differs from it by one base. This rearrangement joins TRBV12-3 or TRBV12-4 to TRBJ2-3; D is unresolved. CDR3 length: 13 amino acids. V lost 8 bases and J 4 bases, leaving 13 bases between the germline ends. The CDR3: CASGNYRADTQYF. CDR3 coding DNA: TGTGCCAGCGGTAACTATCGCGCAGATACGCAGTATTTT.

In its sample, this clonotype was seen many times. The chain recombines TRBV10-3 with TRBJ2-1; D gene ambiguous. The germline V gene encodes CDR1 ENHRY and CDR2 SYGVKD. Trimming took 6 bases from V and 0 from J, leaving 12 bases between them. There are 15 residues in the CDR3. CDR3 residues: CAIRSVRSSYNEQFF. The CDR3 DNA follows: TGTGCCATCAGATCAGTTAGGAGCTCCTACAATGAGCAGTTCTTC.

This clonotype was seen repeatedly, ten times or more. This rearrangement joins TRBV28 to TRBJ2-6, with TRBD2 matching 8 bases. The junction had 16 bases not matched to a gene; V was cut back by 6 bases and J by 0 bases. CDR1 is MDHEN, CDR2 SYDVKM, per germline. The CDR3 sequence is 20 residues long. This CDR3 reads CASSPRLACGGLSGANVLTF. CDR3 DNA: TGTGCCAGCAGCCCCAGACTAGCGTGTGGTGGGCTCTCTGGGGCCAACGTCCTGACTTTC.

On this clonotype itself: With a much larger clone just one base away, this may be a read error. The chain has TRBV11-1 and TRBJ2-7; 9 positions agree with TRBD2. CDR3 length: 19 residues. Looked up from germline, CDR1 is SGHAT and CDR2 is FQDESV (reference sequence). Unmatched junction bases numbered 19, after V lost 2 bases and J lost 5 bases. The chain's CDR3 is CASSLTRDRLAAGPNEQYF. The CDR3 region has the DNA TGTGCCAGCAGCTTAACCCGCGACCGACTAGCGGCAGGGCCTAACGAGCAGTACTTC.

This clonotype was seen repeatedly, ten times or more. The chain has TRBV5-1 and TRBJ2-1; TRBD1 matches 7 bases. Germline CDR1 reads SGHRS; CDR2 reads YFSETQ. The CDR3 runs to 17 residues. Losses at the gene ends were 3 bases for V and 0 bases for J; bases not matched to a gene: 9. The CDR3 is CASSSTGVGVSYNEQFF. DNA of the CDR3: TGCGCCAGCAGCTCTACAGGGGTTGGGGTCTCCTACAATGAGCAGTTCTTC.

This clonotype was observed many times. The chain carries TRBV24-1 and TRBJ1-2; D uncertain. Trimming removed 2 bases at V and 7 bases at J, with 7 bases between. The CDR3 totals 12 residues. The germline V gene encodes CDR1 KGHDR and CDR2 SFDVKD. DNA of the CDR3: TGTGCCACCAGTGATTCCGGGTTTGGCTACACCTTC. Its translation: CATSDSGFGYTF.

This clonotype occurred many times. The chain has TRBV10-3 and TRBJ2-5; no clear D. Germline CDR1 ENHRY, CDR2 SYGVKD. With 0 bases removed from V and 2 bases from J, the gap between germline ends came to 10 bases. The CDR3 has 15 residues. CDR3 sequence reads: CAISESGGRQETQYF. For the CDR3, the DNA is TGTGCCATCAGTGAGTCAGGTGGTCGTCAAGAGACCCAGTACTTC.

This clonotype was seen many times. The chain employs TRBV7-9 and TRBJ1-1, with a weak D call TRBD1 (6 bases). The CDR3 loop spans 15 amino acids. Trimming cost V 5 bases and J 5 bases, with 18 bases left between them. The germline V gene encodes CDR1 SEHNR and CDR2 FQNEAQ (reference sequence). The CDR3 DNA sequence: TGTGCCAGCAGCCTGCTTCGGGGGGGCGGTACTGAAGCTTTCTTT. Translation: CASSLLRGGGTEAFF.

Ten or more counts support this clonotype. V is TRBV27 and J is TRBJ2-1, with D possibly being TRBD1 (6 bases). The germline V gene encodes CDR1 MNHEY and CDR2 SMNVEV (reference sequence). The length of the CDR3 is 13 residues. With 1 base removed from V and 7 bases from J, the gap between germline ends came to 8 bases. CDR3 amino acids: CASSLYRENEQFF. In DNA, the CDR3 is TGTGCCAGCAGTTTATACAGGGAGAATGAGCAGTTCTTC.

This clonotype was counted at least ten times. The genes are TRBV7-9 and TRBJ2-7, with a weak D call TRBD2 (7 bases). CDR1 and CDR2 (germline): SEHNR, FQNEAQ (reference sequence). With 5 bases removed from V and 5 bases from J, the gap between germline ends came to 16 bases. The CDR3 has 14 amino acids. The CDR3 nucleotides are TGTGCCAGCAGCCTCGCGGGGGCATCCCACGAGCAGTACTTC. As protein: CASSLAGASHEQYF.

This clonotype was recorded a few times. V usage is TRBV21-1 and J usage is TRBJ2-2; the table assigns TRBD2, which was not confirmed against the DNA. TRBV21-1 is a listed pseudogene. This CDR3 spans 13 amino acids. CDR3 protein: CASSRTCTGELFF. As DNA, the CDR3 is TGTGCCAGCAGCCGGACTTGCACCGGGGAGCTGTTTTTT.

This clonotype appeared many times. Here the CDR3 DNA reads TGTGCCAGCAGTTCAAGGCACAATGAGCAGTTCTTC. It codes for CASSSRHNEQFF. V gene TRBV12-3 or TRBV12-4 combines with J gene TRBJ2-1; D call uncertain. CDR3 length: 12 residues. The ends were cut back, 4 bases at V and 5 bases at J, with 6 bases in the middle.

In this sample, this clonotype turned up many times. The gene calls are TRBV12-3 or TRBV12-4 and TRBJ1-6; D is possibly TRBD1 (5 bases). V shed 6 bases and J shed 5 bases, with 8 bases lying between them. The CDR3 is 13 amino acids. The CDR3 loop is CASRGRNNSPLHF. CDR3 sequence (DNA): TGTGCCAGCAGGGGACGGAATAATTCACCCCTCCACTTT.

This clonotype was found a few times. This rearrangement joins TRBV18 to TRBJ1-3, with D possibly matching TRBD1 (5 bases). CDR3 length: 16 amino acids. Germline assignment: CDR1 KGHSH and CDR2 LQKENI. V gave up 5 bases and J gave up 0 bases, with 14 bases separating them. The CDR3 loop is CASSGFDSNSGNTIYF. The CDR3 DNA reads as TGTGCCAGCTCAGGTTTCGACAGCAACTCTGGAAACACCATATATTTT.

Only one count was recorded for this clonotype. With a much larger clone just one base away, this may be a read error. This CDR3 is CASSYLGETDAFF. The CDR3 DNA reads TGTGCCAGCAGTTACTTAGGGGAGACTGACGCTTTCTTT. The chain employs TRBV6-5 and TRBJ1-1; TRBD1 is a possible D gene (5 bases). Germline V gene data show CDR1 as MNHEY and CDR2 as SVGAGI. The CDR3 spans 13 residues.

In this sample, this clonotype turned up many times. V usage is TRBV20-1 and J usage is TRBJ2-7, with D perhaps matching TRBD1 (6 bases). Germline CDR1 DFQATT, CDR2 SNEGSKA (reference sequence). The CDR3 extends over 17 amino acids. V shed 6 bases and J shed 5 bases, with 29 bases lying between them. The CDR3 is CSALSPEGQSPAHEQYF. The CDR3 coding sequence is TGCAGTGCGTTGTCCCCAGAAGGACAGTCACCAGCCCACGAGCAGTACTTC.

This clonotype was counted many times. This chain connects TRBV11-1 to TRBJ1-1, with unresolved D. The germline V and J ends were trimmed by 4 bases and 3 bases, with 6 bases remaining between them. The CDR3 totals 12 residues. Germline V gene sequence: CDR1 SGHAT, CDR2 FQDESV (reference sequence). The CDR3 here is CASSSRHTEAFF. For the CDR3, the DNA is TGTGCCAGCAGCTCCCGACACACTGAAGCTTTCTTT.

This clonotype was detected ten times or more. The chain carries TRBV4-3 and TRBJ1-1; 8 bases are shared with TRBD1. CDR3 length: 14 residues. CDR1 and CDR2 from the germline V gene are LGHNA and YSLEER. V shed 3 bases and J 1 base; nucleotides not matched to a gene: 1. The CDR3 loop is CASSHRGRNTEAFF. CDR3 DNA: TGCGCCAGCAGCCACAGGGGGCGGAACACTGAAGCTTTCTTT.

To note about this clonotype: A single base separates this from a much larger clone, so it may be a read error. This rearrangement joins TRBV24-1 to TRBJ1-5, with a tentative D call TRBD1 (6 bases). Germline V CDR1 and CDR2: KGHDR, SFDVKD. The CDR3 spans 18 residues. The ends were cut back, 0 bases at V and 7 bases at J, with 21 bases in the middle. The CDR3 sequence: CATSDLLLVDRIGQPQHF. As DNA, the CDR3 is TGTGCCACCAGTGATTTGCTCCTCGTGGACAGAATAGGGCAGCCCCAGCATTTT.

The table lists this clonotype with many counts. V is TRBV3-1 and J is TRBJ2-4; D might be TRBD1 (6 bases). The germline V and J ends were trimmed by 4 bases and 1 base, with 17 bases remaining between them. The V gene's germline CDR1 is LGHDT and CDR2 YNNKEL (reference sequence). The CDR3 loop spans 17 amino acids. CDR3: CASSLHRAPLAKNIQYF. Here the CDR3 DNA reads TGTGCCAGCAGCCTCCACAGGGCTCCCCTGGCCAAAAACATTCAGTACTTC.

This clonotype was observed at least ten times. This rearrangement joins TRBV6-5 to TRBJ2-5, with D uncertain. CDR3 length: 14 residues. The V end lost 2 bases, the J end lost 4 bases, and 11 bases lay between the germline ends. Per germline, CDR1 MNHEY and CDR2 SVGAGI. The CDR3 here is CASSYGMLTETQYF. The CDR3 nucleotides read TGTGCCAGCAGTTACGGTATGCTTACAGAGACCCAGTACTTC.

This clonotype was detected many times. The chain has TRBV20-1 and TRBJ2-5; TRBD1 agrees at 9 bases. Germline lookup yields CDR1 DFQATT and CDR2 SNEGSKA (reference sequence). V was pared by 1 base and J by 4 bases, with 4 bases of the junction left unmatched. The CDR3 loop spans 14 amino acids. The CDR3 sequence is CSARGVTGGETQYF. The CDR3 DNA is TGCAGTGCTAGAGGGGTGACAGGGGGAGAGACCCAGTACTTC.

This clonotype was counted at least ten times. The V gene is TRBV7-6, the J gene TRBJ2-2; D is possibly TRBD2 (6 bases). The CDR3 loop spans 14 amino acids. CDR1 SGHVS and CDR2 FNYEAQ come from the germline V gene. CDR3 coding DNA: TGTGCTTCGAAGGGGCCGGGAGCCACCGGGGAGCTGTTTTTT. This gives the protein CASKGPGATGELFF.

Comment on this clonotype: Since a much larger clone is just one base distant, this may be a read error. V and J are TRBV6-2 or TRBV6-3 and TRBJ2-3; no definite D call. Looked up from germline, CDR1 is MNHEY and CDR2 is SVGEGT. The CDR3 has 15 amino acids. V lost 0 bases and J 6 bases, leaving 13 bases between the germline ends. The CDR3 reads CASSYSSDNLDTQYF. The CDR3 DNA is TGTGCCAGCAGTTACTCGTCCGATAACTTGGATACGCAGTATTTT.